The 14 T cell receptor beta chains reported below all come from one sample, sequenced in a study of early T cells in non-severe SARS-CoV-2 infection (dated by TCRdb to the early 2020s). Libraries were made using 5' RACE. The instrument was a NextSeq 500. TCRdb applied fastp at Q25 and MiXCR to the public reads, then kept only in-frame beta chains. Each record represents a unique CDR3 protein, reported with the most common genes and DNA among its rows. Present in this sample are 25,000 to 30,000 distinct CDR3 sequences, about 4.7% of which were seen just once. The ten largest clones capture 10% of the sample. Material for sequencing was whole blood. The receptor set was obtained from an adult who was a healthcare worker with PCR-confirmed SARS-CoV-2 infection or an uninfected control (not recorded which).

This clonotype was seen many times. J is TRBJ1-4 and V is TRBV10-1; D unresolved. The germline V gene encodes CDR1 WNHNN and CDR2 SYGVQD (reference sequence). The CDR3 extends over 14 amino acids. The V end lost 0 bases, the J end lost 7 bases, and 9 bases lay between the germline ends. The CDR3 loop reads CASSESTRSEKLFF. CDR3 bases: TGCGCCAGCAGTGAGTCGACCAGGTCTGAAAAACTGTTTTTT.

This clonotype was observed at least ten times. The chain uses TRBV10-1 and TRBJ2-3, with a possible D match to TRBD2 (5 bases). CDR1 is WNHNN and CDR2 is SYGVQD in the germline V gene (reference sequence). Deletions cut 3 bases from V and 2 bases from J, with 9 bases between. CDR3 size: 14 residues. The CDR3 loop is CASSDGGFTDTQYF. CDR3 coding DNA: TGCGCCAGCAGTGACGGCGGGTTCACAGATACGCAGTATTTT.

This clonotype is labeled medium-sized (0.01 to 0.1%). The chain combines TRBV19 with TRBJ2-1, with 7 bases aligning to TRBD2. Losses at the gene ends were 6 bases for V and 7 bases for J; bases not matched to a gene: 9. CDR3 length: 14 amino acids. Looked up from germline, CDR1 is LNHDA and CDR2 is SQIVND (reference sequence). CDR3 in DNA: TGTGCCAGTAGACGGACTAGAGGACATAATGAGCAGTTCTTC. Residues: CASRRTRGHNEQFF.

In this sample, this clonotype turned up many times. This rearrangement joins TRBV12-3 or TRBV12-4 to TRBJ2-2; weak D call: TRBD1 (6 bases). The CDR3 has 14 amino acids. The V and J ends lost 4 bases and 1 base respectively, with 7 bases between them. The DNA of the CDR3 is TGTGCCAGCAGTTGGACAGAGAACACCGGGGAGCTGTTTTTT. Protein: CASSWTENTGELFF.

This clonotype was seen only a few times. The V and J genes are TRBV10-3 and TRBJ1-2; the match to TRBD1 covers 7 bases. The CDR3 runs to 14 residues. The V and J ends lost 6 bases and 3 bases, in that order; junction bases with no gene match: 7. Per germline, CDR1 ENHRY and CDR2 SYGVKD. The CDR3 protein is CAISLGGTDYGYTF. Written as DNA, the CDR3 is TGTGCCATCAGCCTCGGGGGGACAGACTATGGCTACACCTTC.

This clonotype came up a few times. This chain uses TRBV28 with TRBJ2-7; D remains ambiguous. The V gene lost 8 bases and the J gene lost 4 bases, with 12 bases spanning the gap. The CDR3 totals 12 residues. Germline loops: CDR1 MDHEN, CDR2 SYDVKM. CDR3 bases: TGTGCCAGCCAAGGTCCGCAGTACGAGCAGTACTTC. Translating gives CASQGPQYEQYF.

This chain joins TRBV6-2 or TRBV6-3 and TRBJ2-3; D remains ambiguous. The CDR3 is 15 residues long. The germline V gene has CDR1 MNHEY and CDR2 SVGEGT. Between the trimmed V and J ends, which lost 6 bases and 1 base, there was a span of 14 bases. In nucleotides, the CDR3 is TGTGCCAGCAGATTCCTGACTTGGGGCACAGATACGCAGTATTTT. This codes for CASRFLTWGTDTQYF.

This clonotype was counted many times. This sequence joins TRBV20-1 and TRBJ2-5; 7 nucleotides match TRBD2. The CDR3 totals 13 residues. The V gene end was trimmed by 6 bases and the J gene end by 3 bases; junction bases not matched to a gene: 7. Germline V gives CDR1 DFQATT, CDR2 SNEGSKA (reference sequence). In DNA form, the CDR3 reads TGCAGTGCGCGGCCTAGCGGCGAAGAGACCCAGTACTTC. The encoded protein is CSARPSGEETQYF.

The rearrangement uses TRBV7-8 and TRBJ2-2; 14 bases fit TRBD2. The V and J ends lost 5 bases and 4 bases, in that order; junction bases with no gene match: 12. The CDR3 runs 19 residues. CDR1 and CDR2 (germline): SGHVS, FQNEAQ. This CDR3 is CASSPGLAGGSSTTGELFF. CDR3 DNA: TGTGCCAGCAGCCCAGGACTAGCGGGAGGCTCGTCCACCACCGGGGAGCTGTTTTTT.

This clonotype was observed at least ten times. The CDR3 DNA is TGTGCCAGCAGTGATAATTTTAACACTGAAGCTTTCTTT. Its protein product is CASSDNFNTEAFF. The V call is TRBV6-1, the J call TRBJ1-1; no reliable D call. The V gene lost 3 bases and the J gene lost 2 bases, with 7 bases spanning the gap. CDR1 MNHNS and CDR2 SASEGT come from the germline V gene. The CDR3 has 13 residues.

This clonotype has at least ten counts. Here the CDR3 reads CASSNPSAGGSGEQYF. CDR3 in DNA: TGTGCCAGCAGCAACCCTTCAGCGGGAGGGTCTGGGGAGCAGTACTTC. V and J are TRBV6-5 and TRBJ2-7, with 10 positions matching TRBD2. CDR3 length: 16 residues. Germline loops: CDR1 MNHEY, CDR2 SVGAGI. The junction had 15 bases not matched to a gene; V was cut back by 6 bases and J by 7 bases.

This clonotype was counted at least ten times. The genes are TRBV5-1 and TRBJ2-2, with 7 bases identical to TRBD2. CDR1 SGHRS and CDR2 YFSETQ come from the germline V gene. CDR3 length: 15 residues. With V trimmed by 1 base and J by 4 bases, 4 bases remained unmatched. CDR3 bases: TGCGCCAGCAGCTTGAGAGCTAGCGGCACCGGGGAGCTGTTTTTT. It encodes CASSLRASGTGELFF.

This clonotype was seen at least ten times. CDR3 sequence (DNA): TGTGCCAGCAGCCAAGGGCGGCGGGGGGCTGGGGCCAACGTCCTGACTTTC. As protein: CASSQGRRGAGANVLTF. The chain has TRBV3-1 and TRBJ2-6; 8 nucleotides match TRBD2. After removal of 1 base from V and 2 bases from J, the junction contained 4 bases not matched to a gene. CDR1 and CDR2 (germline): LGHDT, YNNKEL (reference sequence). This CDR3 region has 17 residues.

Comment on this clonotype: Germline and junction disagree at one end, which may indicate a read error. The CDR3 loop reads CPSSLESFSYTF. DNA of the CDR3: TGCCCCAGCAGCTTGGAGAGTTTCAGCTACACCTTC. V and J are TRBV5-1 and TRBJ1-2; no firm D call. The CDR3 has 12 residues. CDR1 is SGHRS, CDR2 YFSETQ, per germline.